This T cell receptor (beta chain) comes out of a study of cytomegalovirus exposure and HLA in healthy donors. Study-wide points: There were 150 to 200 TCR beta chains listed as cytomegalovirus-associated. A few chains linked to CMV were shown in vitro to be specific for CMV antigens. Available immune exposure information covered CMV serostatus only. Analysis performed later found approximately 17,000 TCR beta sequences associated with HLA alleles at 0.05 false discovery rate.

Both 60 Vbeta primers and 13 Jbeta primers went into the PCR. Libraries were prepared by immunoSEQ multiplex PCR; TCRdb keeps only in-frame clonotypes and omits some of them. The top ten clones hold around 5.4% of a sample with approximately 120,000 clones, just under 70% of them seen once. This clone was detected once. The antigen remains unidentified. Sequencing used PBMCs. The sequence derives from a woman in her seventies in good health and CMV-seropositive.

CDR3 amino acids: CASSSDRGTSGNTIYF. The DNA for the CDR3 is TGTGCCAGCAGTTCGGACAGGGGGACCTCTGGAAACACCATATATTTT. The chain combines TRBV6-5 with TRBJ1-3, with 10 bases matching TRBD1. This CDR3 spans 16 amino acids. Germline CDR1 and CDR2: MNHEY and SVGAGI. The junction had 3 bases not matched to a gene; V was cut back by 4 bases and J by 0 bases.